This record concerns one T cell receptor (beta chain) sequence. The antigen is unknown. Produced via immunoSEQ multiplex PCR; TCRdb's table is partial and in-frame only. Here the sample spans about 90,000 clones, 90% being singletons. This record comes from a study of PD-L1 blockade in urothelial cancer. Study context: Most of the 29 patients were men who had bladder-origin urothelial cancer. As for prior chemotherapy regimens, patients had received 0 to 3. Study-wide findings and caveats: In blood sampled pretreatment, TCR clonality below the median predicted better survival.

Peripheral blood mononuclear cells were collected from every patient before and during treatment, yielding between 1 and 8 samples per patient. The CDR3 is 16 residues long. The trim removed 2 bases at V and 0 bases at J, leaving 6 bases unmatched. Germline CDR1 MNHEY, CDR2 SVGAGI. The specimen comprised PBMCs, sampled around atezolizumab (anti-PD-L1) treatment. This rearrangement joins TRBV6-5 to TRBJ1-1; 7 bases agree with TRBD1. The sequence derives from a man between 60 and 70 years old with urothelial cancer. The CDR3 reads CASSYRPGQMNTEAFF. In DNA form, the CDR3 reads TGTGCCAGCAGTTACCGGCCGGGACAGATGAACACTGAAGCTTTCTTT.